The 5 T cell receptor beta chains reported below all come from one sample, sequenced in a study of cytomegalovirus exposure and HLA in healthy donors. Researchers ran the PCR with 60 Vbeta and 13 Jbeta primers. Sequencing was performed with immunoSEQ multiplex PCR; in TCRdb, only in-frame clones are kept and a portion is missing. The sample totals around 130,000 clones; its top ten clones hold roughly 2%. The source material was PBMCs. All receptors come from an older woman in good health and CMV-seronegative.

The chain has TRBV5-1 and TRBJ2-7, with D maybe TRBD1 (6 bases). Germline loops: CDR1 SGHRS, CDR2 YFSETQ. Trimming stripped 2 bases from V and 2 bases from J, with 17 bases between. The CDR3 loop spans 16 amino acids. The CDR3 loop is CASSLTQGLKTYEQYF. The CDR3 DNA reads TGCGCCAGCAGCTTAACGCAGGGGCTTAAGACCTACGAGCAGTACTTC.

The chain recombines TRBV19 with TRBJ1-5; D may be TRBD1 (6 bases). Trimming cost V 7 bases and J 2 bases, with 15 bases left between them. In germline, CDR1 is LNHDA, CDR2 SQIVND (reference sequence). The CDR3 has 15 residues. This CDR3 reads CASKGGGMGNQPQHF. For the CDR3, the DNA is TGTGCCAGTAAGGGGGGGGGAATGGGCAATCAGCCCCAGCATTTT.

The chain has TRBV5-5 and TRBJ1-5; TRBD1 matches at 10 bases. CDR1 is SGHKS and CDR2 is YYEKEE in the germline V gene (reference sequence). The junction had 7 bases not matched to a gene; V was cut back by 4 bases and J by 9 bases. The CDR3 is 14 residues long. The chain's CDR3 is CASSAGQGFVPQHF. CDR3 nucleotides: TGTGCCAGCAGCGCGGGACAGGGGTTTGTGCCCCAGCATTTT. Supplemented by reference TRBV5-5 and TRBJ1-5, the full variable domain reads DAGVTQSPTHLIKTRGQQVTLRCSPISGHKSVSWYQQVLGQGPQFIFQYYEKEERGRGNFPDRFSARQFPNYSSELNVNALLLGDSALYLCASSAGQGFVPQHFGDGTRLSIL.

A remark on this clone: A read error may account for a junction end that differs from germline. The V and J genes are TRBV2 and TRBJ2-1; TRBD1 aligns across 11 bases. CDR1 and CDR2 (germline): SNHLY, FYNNEI. The CDR3 is 12 residues long. The CDR3 loop is CASSEEGGQGVF. CDR3 in DNA: TGTGCCAGCAGTGAGGAGGGGGGACAGGGGGTCTTC.

This sequence joins TRBV19 and TRBJ1-1, with 8 bases fitting TRBD1. From germline, CDR1 is LNHDA and CDR2 SQIVND (reference sequence). The CDR3 has 15 amino acids. Trimming removed 5 bases from V and 1 base from J; junction bases left unmatched: 6. The CDR3 is CASSSTGVGNTEAFF. As DNA, the CDR3 is TGTGCCAGTAGTTCGACAGGGGTGGGGAACACTGAAGCTTTCTTT.